Following are 26 T cell receptor beta chains from one sample sequenced in a study of cytomegalovirus exposure and HLA in healthy donors. PCR primers comprised 60 Vbeta and 13 Jbeta primers. TCRdb's table, derived via immunoSEQ multiplex PCR, lists solely in-frame clones and lacks some. Of over 110,000 clones in the sample, about 84% were seen once. Material: PBMCs. Source of these receptors: a woman aged 40 to 50 in good health and CMV-seropositive.

CDR3: CASSPGVGANTGELFF. The CDR3 DNA reads TGTGCCAGCAGCCCTGGGGTAGGGGCGAACACCGGGGAGCTGTTTTTT. The V gene is TRBV11-3, the J gene TRBJ2-2, with a tentative D call TRBD1 (5 bases). Trimming left V 5 bases short and J 0 bases short, with 13 bases between. There are 16 residues in the CDR3. CDR1 and CDR2 (germline): SGHNT, YENEEA.

This clone came up once. The chain links TRBV5-1 to TRBJ2-3; D unresolved. Germline CDR1 and CDR2: SGHRS and YFSETQ. The CDR3 has 15 residues. V lost 5 bases and J lost 2, with 15 bases in between. DNA of the CDR3: TGCGCCAGCAGAGTATTGGCGGCCCACACAGATACGCAGTATTTT. This gives the protein CASRVLAAHTDTQYF.

The chain uses TRBV27 and TRBJ2-7, with TRBD1 matching 8 bases. This CDR3 contains 15 residues. CDR1 and CDR2 (germline): MNHEY, SMNVEV (reference sequence). V lost 7 bases to trimming and J lost 4 bases; unmatched junction nucleotides: 12. The DNA of the CDR3 is TGTGCCAGCAAAATACAATGGGGACAGGTTTACGAGCAGTACTTC. Translating gives CASKIQWGQVYEQYF.

This clone has only a few counts. The chain employs TRBV19 and TRBJ2-3; 7 bases line up with TRBD2. This CDR3 has 14 amino acids. The ends lost 10 bases at V and 2 bases at J; junction bases unmatched: 9. CDR1 and CDR2 (germline): LNHDA, SQIVND (reference sequence). CDR3 coding DNA: TGTGCCACCTCACGGGAGCGGGACACAGATACGCAGTATTTT. As protein: CATSRERDTDTQYF.

The chain couples TRBV6-6 to TRBJ2-7; possible D gene TRBD2, 6 bases. The CDR3 sequence is 14 residues long. Germline V gene lookup returns CDR1 MNHNY and CDR2 SVGAGI (reference sequence). The ends were cut back, 8 bases at V and 2 bases at J, with 16 bases in the middle. The DNA of the CDR3 is TGTGCCAGCGACGACGGGGGTGAAGCCTACGAGCAGTACTTC. Translated, it gives CASDDGGEAYEQYF.

The chain joins TRBV10-1 to TRBJ2-7; 7 nucleotides agree with TRBD1. Germline lookup yields CDR1 WNHNN and CDR2 SYGVQD (reference sequence). V lost 2 bases and J lost 3; bases outside the gene matches: 4. This CDR3 comprises 14 residues. The CDR3 protein is CASSEQSGGYEQYF. The CDR3 bases are TGCGCCAGCAGTGAGCAATCAGGGGGCTACGAGCAGTACTTC.

The CDR3 sequence is CASSPISSLETQYF. The CDR3 bases are TGTGCCAGCTCACCAATCTCGAGCTTAGAGACCCAGTACTTC. The genes are TRBV18 and TRBJ2-5; D is unclear. The CDR3 consists of 14 residues. V dropped 2 bases and J dropped 4 bases, with 11 bases sitting between them. Germline values: CDR1 KGHSH, CDR2 LQKENI.

This clone was found once. The CDR3 coding sequence is TGTGCCAGCTCCCCCATTAGGGCAGGGGGAAACACTGAAGCTTTCTTT. This gives the protein CASSPIRAGGNTEAFF. This chain connects TRBV18 to TRBJ1-1; 7 bases map to TRBD1. Trimming removed 6 bases from V and 2 bases from J; junction bases left unmatched: 12. Per germline, CDR1 KGHSH and CDR2 LQKENI. The CDR3 is 16 amino acids.

V and J are TRBV2 and TRBJ2-5, with 10 bases that match TRBD1. Germline assignment: CDR1 SNHLY and CDR2 FYNNEI. This CDR3 is built from 17 residues. Trimming removed 7 bases from V and 5 bases from J; junction bases left unmatched: 16. CDR3: CASTLGQGGVRGETQYF. Written as DNA, the CDR3 is TGTGCCAGCACTCTCGGACAGGGGGGAGTAAGGGGGGAGACCCAGTACTTC.

The CDR3 coding sequence is TGTGCCAGCAGCAAACCCAACGTTGGCAGGGGGAGGGAGACCCAGTACTTC. It translates to CASSKPNVGRGRETQYF. V gene TRBV7-9 combines with J gene TRBJ2-5, with D possibly being TRBD1 (7 bases). Germline V gene sequence: CDR1 SEHNR, CDR2 FQNEAQ (reference sequence). Trimming removed 5 bases from V and 5 bases from J, with 24 bases in between. The CDR3 contains 17 residues.

For the CDR3, the DNA is TGCGCCAGCAGCTTGGCCATCACTAGCGGGACTAGCACAGATACGCAGTATTTT. Protein product: CASSLAITSGTSTDTQYF. The genes are TRBV5-1 and TRBJ2-3, with 10 nucleotides matching TRBD2. There are 18 residues in the CDR3. The V and J ends lost 0 bases and 0 bases, in that order; junction bases with no gene match: 7. Germline CDR1 and CDR2: SGHRS and YFSETQ.

In this sample, this clone turned up a few times. The junction shows a germline mismatch at one end, possibly a read error. The CDR3 bases are TGTTCCAGCAGCTTCCTAAATCGTCAGGGGCAGGACACTGAAGCTTTCTTT. Translated: CSSSFLNRQGQDTEAFF. The chain uses TRBV7-9 and TRBJ1-1, with D possibly being TRBD1 (6 bases). From germline, CDR1 is SEHNR and CDR2 FQNEAQ (reference sequence). The CDR3 loop spans 17 amino acids.

This rearrangement joins TRBV4-1 to TRBJ2-7, with 10 bases aligning to TRBD1. Germline V gene sequence: CDR1 MGHRA, CDR2 YSYEKL. CDR3 size: 16 residues. The V and J ends lost 1 base and 3 bases, in that order; junction bases with no gene match: 6. The chain's CDR3 is CASSQGGGQGIYEQYF. The CDR3 region has the DNA TGCGCCAGCAGCCAAGGTGGGGGACAGGGGATCTACGAGCAGTACTTC.

The chain combines TRBV19 with TRBJ1-1; TRBD1 matches at 7 bases. Trimming removed 7 bases from V and 3 bases from J; junction bases left unmatched: 8. The CDR3 contains 14 residues. Germline V gene lookup returns CDR1 LNHDA and CDR2 SQIVND (reference sequence). In DNA, the CDR3 is TGTGCCAGTACAAAACAGGGGTACGACACTGAAGCTTTCTTT. The encoded protein is CASTKQGYDTEAFF.

The V gene is TRBV13, the J gene TRBJ2-5; a possible D gene is TRBD2 (6 bases). Between the trimmed V and J ends, which lost 1 base and 5 bases, there was a span of 11 bases. Looked up from germline, CDR1 is PRHDT and CDR2 is FYEKMQ (reference sequence). This CDR3 has 14 residues. Here the CDR3 reads CASSLAGAGETQYF. Written as DNA, the CDR3 is TGTGCCAGCAGCTTAGCGGGAGCGGGCGAGACCCAGTACTTC.

In its sample, this clone was seen many times. The chain combines TRBV6-1 with TRBJ1-1; tentatively, D is TRBD1 (5 bases). The ends were cut back, 8 bases at V and 7 bases at J, with 14 bases in the middle. The CDR3 is 12 residues long. Germline assignment: CDR1 MNHNS and CDR2 SASEGT. As DNA, the CDR3 is TGTGCCAGCCTTTCCGCAGGGTTTGAAGCTTTCTTT. Its protein product is CASLSAGFEAFF.

This clone has just a few counts. V gene TRBV5-5 combines with J gene TRBJ2-1; D remains unclear. The V and J ends lost 2 bases and 5 bases respectively, with 8 bases between them. This CDR3 is built from 13 residues. The V gene's germline CDR1 is SGHKS and CDR2 YYEKEE (reference sequence). CDR3 sequence reads: CASSFDRDNEQFF. The CDR3 DNA reads TGTGCCAGCAGCTTTGATAGAGACAATGAGCAGTTCTTC.

This chain uses TRBV9 with TRBJ2-1; 9 bases line up with TRBD1. The CDR3 runs to 12 residues. The trim removed 7 bases at V and 5 bases at J, leaving 1 base unmatched. CDR1 is SGDLS, CDR2 YYNGEE, per germline. Written as DNA, the CDR3 is TGTGCCAGCGGGACAGGGAACAATGAGCAGTTCTTC. It encodes CASGTGNNEQFF.

About this clone: One end of the junction does not line up with germline, which may come from a read error. Other DNA sequences in the sample encode the same CDR3. This chain links TRBV6-6 with TRBJ1-1, with 8 bases fitting TRBD1. The CDR3 spans 13 residues. CDR1 MNHNY and CDR2 SVGAGI come from the germline V gene (reference sequence). The CDR3 reads CASSYGQGTEAFF. The CDR3 nucleotides are TGTGCCAGCAGTTACGGACAGGGCACTGAAGCCTTCTTT.

The rearrangement joins TRBV5-1 to TRBJ2-1; 11 bases are a match to TRBD2. J lost 4 bases, V lost 4 bases, and 7 bases had no gene match. Germline lookup yields CDR1 SGHRS and CDR2 YFSETQ. The CDR3 runs to 16 residues. The CDR3 region has the DNA TGCGCCAGCAGCACTGGTGTAGCGGGAGGGTACAATGAGCAGTTCTTC. This codes for CASSTGVAGGYNEQFF.

The V call is TRBV5-1, the J call TRBJ2-5; 9 bases match TRBD2. Germline lookup yields CDR1 SGHRS and CDR2 YFSETQ. With 0 bases clipped from V and 2 bases from J, the junction kept 2 bases outside the gene matches. The CDR3 totals 15 residues. CDR3 region: CASSLGTSVQETQYF. The CDR3 DNA reads TGCGCCAGCAGCTTGGGGACTAGCGTGCAAGAGACCCAGTACTTC.

This chain uses TRBV19 with TRBJ1-1; 7 bases align to TRBD1. Germline V gene lookup returns CDR1 LNHDA and CDR2 SQIVND (reference sequence). The CDR3 is 12 residues long. V gave up 6 bases and J gave up 5 bases; unmatched junction bases: 3. Here the CDR3 DNA reads TGTGCCAGTAGAGTGACAGGGACTGAAGCTTTCTTT. It codes for CASRVTGTEAFF. Full variable domain (remainder filled in from reference TRBV19 and TRBJ1-1): DGGITQSPKYLFRKEGQNVTLSCEQNLNHDAMYWYRQDPGQGLRLIYYSQIVNDFQKGDIAEGYSVSREKKESFPLTVTSAQKNPTAFYLCASRVTGTEAFFGQGTRLTVV.

There are a few counts of this clone. This chain uses TRBV4-1 with TRBJ2-7, with 11 bases lining up with TRBD2. CDR1 and CDR2 (germline): MGHRA, YSYEKL. CDR3 length: 15 residues. With 1 base clipped from V and 3 bases from J, the junction kept 2 bases outside the gene matches. CDR3 sequence (DNA): TGCGCCAGCAGCCAAGGACTAGCGGGAAACTACGAGCAGTACTTC. It specifies CASSQGLAGNYEQYF.

This rearrangement joins TRBV7-6 to TRBJ2-5; no reliable D call. The CDR3 has 14 amino acids. CDR1 SGHVS and CDR2 FNYEAQ come from the germline V gene. Trimming shortened V by 1 base and J by 1 base, and 7 bases separated the two germline ends. The CDR3 loop reads CASSLGGGQETQYF. DNA of the CDR3: TGTGCCAGCAGCTTAGGAGGTGGCCAAGAGACCCAGTACTTC.

The genes are TRBV7-2 and TRBJ2-5, with 15 positions matching TRBD2. With 5 bases clipped from V and 4 bases from J, the junction kept 5 bases outside the gene matches. This CDR3 region has 16 residues. Germline loops: CDR1 SGHTA, CDR2 FQGNSA. The CDR3 is CASSTGLAGGAETQYF. In DNA, the CDR3 is TGTGCCAGCAGCACCGGACTAGCGGGAGGGGCAGAGACCCAGTACTTC.

The chain joins TRBV19 to TRBJ2-2, with D possibly being TRBD1 (5 bases). Germline CDR1 LNHDA, CDR2 SQIVND (reference sequence). This CDR3 contains 16 residues. The V end lost 4 bases, the J end lost 3 bases, and 15 bases lay between the germline ends. DNA for the CDR3: TGTGCCAGTAGTAGGTCTCCAGGGTGGGACACCGGGGAGCTGTTTTTT. Its protein is CASSRSPGWDTGELFF.